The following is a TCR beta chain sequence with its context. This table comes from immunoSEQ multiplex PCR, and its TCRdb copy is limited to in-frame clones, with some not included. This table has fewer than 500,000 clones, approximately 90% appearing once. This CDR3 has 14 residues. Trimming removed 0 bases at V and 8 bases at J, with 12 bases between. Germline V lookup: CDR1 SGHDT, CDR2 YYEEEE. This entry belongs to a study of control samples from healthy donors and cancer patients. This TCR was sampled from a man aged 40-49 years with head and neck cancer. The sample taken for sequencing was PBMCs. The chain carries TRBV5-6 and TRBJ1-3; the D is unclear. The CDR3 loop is CASSLEWTGDTIYF. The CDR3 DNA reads TGTGCCAGCAGCTTGGAGTGGACTGGGGACACCATATATTTT.